This T cell receptor beta chain is drawn from a study of blood T cell repertoires in COVID-19. Only in-frame clones appear in the TCRdb table, and some are missing; sequencing was by immunoSEQ multiplex PCR. The table lists around 88,000 clones, roughly 80% of them singletons. The source is a man between 60 and 70 years old with acute or convalescent COVID-19. Sample: peripheral blood.

CDR3: CASSFLLQETQYF. DNA for the CDR3: TGTGCCAGCAGCTTTCTTCTCCAAGAGACCCAGTACTTC. This sequence joins TRBV7-6 and TRBJ2-5; D is unresolved. The CDR3 extends over 13 amino acids. With 3 bases removed from V and 1 base from J, the gap between germline ends came to 6 bases. Germline CDR1 reads SGHVS; CDR2 reads FNYEAQ.